One and the same sample provided the 18 T cell receptor beta chains below, sequenced in a study of blood T cell repertoires in COVID-19. Profiling relied on immunoSEQ multiplex PCR, and the TCRdb table lists in-frame clones only, not all of them. The table lists 230,000 or so clones, about 87% of them singletons. The specimen sequenced was PBMCs or T cells enriched from blood (not recorded which). Receptor source: a woman aged 30 to 39 who had recovered from COVID-19.

The chain links TRBV7-9 to TRBJ2-7; 8 positions match TRBD1. J gave up 4 bases and V 5 bases, and 4 bases lay outside the gene matches. Germline loops: CDR1 SEHNR, CDR2 FQNEAQ (reference sequence). The CDR3 contains 13 residues. DNA of the CDR3: TGTGCCAGCAGCGAGGACAGGGATTACGAGCAGTACTTC. It encodes CASSEDRDYEQYF. The entire variable domain, with the rest obtained from reference TRBV7-9 and TRBJ2-7, is as follows: DTGVSQNPRHKITKRGQNVTFRCDPISEHNRLYWYRQTLGQGPEFLTYFQNEAQLEKSRLLSDRFSAERPKGSFSTLEIQRTEQGDSAMYLCASSEDRDYEQYFGPGTRLTVT.

CDR3 loop: CASGPTLYEQYF. The CDR3 nucleotides are TGTGCCAGCGGTCCAACTTTATACGAGCAGTACTTC. The chain employs TRBV19 and TRBJ2-7; D not resolved. The CDR3 extends over 12 amino acids. Trimming cost V 9 bases and J 4 bases, with 13 bases left between them. The germline CDR1 and CDR2 sequences are LNHDA and SQIVND (reference sequence).

The chain links TRBV15 to TRBJ2-7, with a weak D call TRBD2 (5 bases). Trimming removed 1 base from V and 2 bases from J, with 9 bases in between. The germline CDR1 and CDR2 sequences are LNHNV and YYDKDF (reference sequence). The CDR3 has 14 amino acids. The CDR3 coding sequence is TGTGCCACCAGCAGAGCTAGCACAGCCTACGAGCAGTACTTC. It encodes CATSRASTAYEQYF.

The chain employs TRBV29-1 and TRBJ2-2; D gene uncertain. Trimming took 1 base from V and 10 from J, leaving 7 bases between them. CDR1 is SQVTM and CDR2 is ANQGSEA in the germline V gene. The CDR3 is 11 residues long. The CDR3 DNA follows: TGCAGCGTTGAAGTTGGAGCGGAGCTGTTTTTT. This gives the protein CSVEVGAELFF.

This clone has just one count. The chain is built from TRBV4-3 and TRBJ1-1; TRBD1 aligns across 7 bases. V lost 1 base and J lost 6; bases outside the gene matches: 5. Germline assignment: CDR1 LGHNA and CDR2 YSLEER. This CDR3 has 14 amino acids. CDR3 sequence: CASSQGMQGAEAFF. The CDR3 DNA sequence: TGCGCCAGCAGCCAAGGCATGCAGGGGGCTGAAGCTTTCTTT.

The gene calls are TRBV7-9 and TRBJ1-2, with D uncertain. V was cut by 4 bases and J by 8 bases, with 11 bases left in between. CDR3 size: 12 residues. The germline V gene has CDR1 SEHNR and CDR2 FQNEAQ (reference sequence). The CDR3 here is CASSSPHGGYTF. CDR3 DNA sequence: TGTGCCAGCAGCTCCCCACATGGCGGCTACACCTTC.

The CDR3 here is CASSLASSNGNEQFF. CDR3 sequence (DNA): TGCGCCAGCAGCTTGGCTTCTAGTAATGGCAATGAGCAGTTCTTC. J is TRBJ2-1 and V is TRBV5-1, with D unresolved. The V gene lost 0 bases and the J gene lost 6 bases, with 13 bases spanning the gap. CDR3 length equals 15 residues. Germline V gene sequence: CDR1 SGHRS, CDR2 YFSETQ.

The chain carries TRBV21-1 and TRBJ1-5. TRBV21-1 counts as a pseudogene. The CDR3 loop spans 15 amino acids. Written as DNA, the CDR3 is TGTGCCAGCAGCAAAGAGGAGATGTGCAATCAGCCCCAGCATTTT. Protein sequence: CASSKEEMCNQPQHF.

The chain combines TRBV2 with TRBJ1-4, with D tentatively TRBD1 (5 bases). The CDR3 runs to 15 residues. The V end was cut by 7 bases, the J end by 5 bases, with 17 bases between. CDR1 SNHLY and CDR2 FYNNEI come from the germline V gene. DNA for the CDR3: TGTGCCAGCAACGAAGGTCCAGGGCGGAATGAAAAACTGTTTTTT. Amino acids: CASNEGPGRNEKLFF.

The chain couples TRBV21-1 to TRBJ2-2; TRBD2, the table's D call, lacks a check against the DNA. TRBV21-1 is flagged as a pseudogene. The CDR3 contains 17 residues. CDR3 sequence (DNA): TGTGCCAGCAGCAAAGGGGGGGCTAGCGGGGGCCCCGGGGAGCTGTTTTTT. This sequence encodes CASSKGGASGGPGELFF.

This clone showed up just a few times. V usage is TRBV19 and J usage is TRBJ1-2, with 7 bases aligning to TRBD1. Germline CDR1 LNHDA, CDR2 SQIVND (reference sequence). CDR3 length equals 13 residues. The V segment lost 4 bases and the J segment 5 bases; nucleotides outside the gene matches: 4. The CDR3 DNA follows: TGTGCCAGTAGTACGGGACAGACATATGGCTACACCTTC. Protein: CASSTGQTYGYTF.

This chain connects TRBV7-2 to TRBJ2-1; 9 bases match TRBD1. There are 17 residues in the CDR3. After removal of 0 bases from V and 10 bases from J, the junction contained 13 bases not matched to a gene. Germline V gene lookup returns CDR1 SGHTA and CDR2 FQGNSA. For the CDR3, the DNA is TGTGCCAGCAGCTTAGCACCCGGGACAGGGTCCGACGGGGAGCAGTTCTTC. Protein product: CASSLAPGTGSDGEQFF.

This chain joins TRBV4-2 and TRBJ2-2; TRBD1 is a possible D gene (6 bases). This CDR3 region has 17 residues. Germline V lookup: CDR1 LGHNA, CDR2 YNFKEQ. V lost 0 bases to trimming and J lost 5 bases, with 16 bases between them. The CDR3 coding sequence is TGTGCCAGCAGCCAAGAAGGTTTGGACAGCCGGACCGGGGAGCTGTTTTTT. Residues: CASSQEGLDSRTGELFF.

V usage is TRBV14 and J usage is TRBJ1-6; TRBD1 aligns across 7 bases. The junction had 3 bases not matched to a gene; V was cut back by 6 bases and J by 7 bases. Germline loops: CDR1 SGHDN, CDR2 FVKESK. This CDR3 is 13 amino acids long. The CDR3 DNA reads as TGTGCCAGCAGTTGGGACAGAAATTCACCCCTCCACTTT. The encoded protein is CASSWDRNSPLHF.

This chain links TRBV25-1 with TRBJ1-3; tentative D call: TRBD1 (5 bases). Looked up from germline, CDR1 is MGHDK and CDR2 is SYGVNS. The V gene lost 2 bases and the J gene lost 6 bases, with 23 bases spanning the gap. The CDR3 totals 18 residues. The CDR3 protein is CASSEGIGAGPRLNTIYF. As DNA, the CDR3 is TGTGCCAGCAGTGAAGGTATTGGGGCAGGGCCGCGTTTAAACACCATATATTTT.

The chain recombines TRBV7-3 with TRBJ2-2, with 10 bases identical to TRBD1. Germline CDR1 is SGHTA and CDR2 is FQGTGA. Losses at the gene ends were 5 bases for V and 4 bases for J; bases not matched to a gene: 10. CDR3 length: 17 residues. The CDR3 sequence is CASSLDRTGGVTGELFF. In DNA, the CDR3 is TGTGCCAGCAGCCTAGACCGGACAGGGGGTGTCACCGGGGAGCTGTTTTTT. Combining the CDR3 with reference TRBV7-3 and TRBJ2-2 gives the whole variable domain GAGVSQTPSNKVTEKGKYVELRCDPISGHTALYWYRQSLGQGPEFLIYFQGTGAADDSGLPNDRFFAVRPEGSVSTLKIQRTERGDSAVYLCASSLDRTGGVTGELFFGEGSRLTVL.

The chain employs TRBV7-9 and TRBJ2-5; tentatively, D is TRBD1 (5 bases). Germline-derived CDR1 and CDR2 are SEHNR and FQNEAQ (reference sequence). The germline V and J ends were trimmed by 2 bases and 7 bases, with 23 bases remaining between them. This CDR3 contains 17 residues. CDR3 in amino acids: CASSLLLDSQDARTQYF. In DNA form, the CDR3 reads TGTGCCAGCAGCTTACTTTTAGACAGCCAAGATGCCCGGACCCAGTACTTC.

This chain uses TRBV6-5 with TRBJ2-2, with no clear D. This CDR3 contains 12 residues. Per germline, CDR1 MNHEY and CDR2 SVGAGI. Trimming took 6 bases from V and 6 from J, leaving 8 bases between them. CDR3 DNA sequence: TGTGCCAGCAGCCCAAATTCCGGGGAGCTGTTTTTT. Translating gives CASSPNSGELFF.